A selection of T cell receptor beta chains follows, all from one sample in a study of T-cell memory formation after mild COVID-19. Each CDR3 protein gets one entry after TCRdb re-called the 5' RACE reads with MiXCR. The sample contains around 110,000 distinct CDR3 sequences, around 11% of which appear only once. Sequenced material: PBMCs or a T cell subset sorted from them (not recorded which). All receptors derive from an adult woman who had mild COVID-19 (a few samples of this study predate the infection). Cell type and time point are not known. Both conserved end residues are part of each CDR3. Fields, in order: clone size, V gene, D gene, J gene, CDR3 protein, CDR3 DNA. D genes are given only for firm matches. Clone size is not always given. Where it is, it says once, few, many or a class for expanded clones.

>.|TRBV4-1|.|TRBJ1-1
CASSQVSKYTEAFF
TGCGCCAGCAGCCAAGTGTCGAAGTACACTGAAGCTTTCTTT
>few|TRBV5-1|.|TRBJ2-2
CASSPGDGNTGELFF
TGCGCCAGCAGCCCCGGGGACGGAAACACCGGGGAGCTGTTTTTT
>few|TRBV12-3/TRBV12-4|TRBD2|TRBJ2-1
CASTGLAGVYNEQFF
TGTGCCAGCACCGGACTAGCGGGAGTCTACAATGAGCAGTTCTTC
>few|TRBV5-1|.|TRBJ1-2
CASSLILPSDNYGYTF
TGCGCCAGCAGCTTGATCTTGCCCAGCGACAACTATGGCTACACCTTC
>.|TRBV27|.|TRBJ2-3
CASSLALGGPIDTQYF
TGTGCCAGCAGTTTAGCCCTCGGGGGGCCGATAGATACGCAGTATTTT
>many|TRBV5-1|.|TRBJ2-3
CASSPTTQYF
TGCGCCAGCAGCCCGACCACGCAGTATTTT
>.|TRBV7-2|TRBD2|TRBJ2-1
CASSLGTSGGMEDEQFF
TGTGCCAGCAGCCTCGGGACTAGCGGGGGGATGGAGGATGAGCAGTTCTTC
>.|TRBV24-1|.|TRBJ1-1
CASEGPTEAFF
TGTGCCAGCGAAGGGCCCACTGAAGCTTTCTTT
>.|TRBV5-1|.|TRBJ2-7
CASSERGWHEQYF
TGCGCCAGCAGCGAGAGGGGCTGGCACGAGCAGTACTTC
>many|TRBV20-1|.|TRBJ2-7
CSARREAASSYEQYF
TGCAGTGCTAGACGTGAAGCGGCCAGCTCCTACGAGCAGTACTTC
>few|TRBV24-1|TRBD2|TRBJ2-2
CATSGSAGPNTGELFF
TGTGCCACCAGTGGGTCAGCGGGACCCAACACCGGGGAGCTGTTTTTT
>few|TRBV24-1|TRBD1|TRBJ2-1
CATSDDDRGQSPVGQFF
TGTGCCACCAGTGATGATGACAGGGGGCAGTCCCCCGTTGGGCAGTTCTTC
>many|TRBV7-6|.|TRBJ2-1
CASSLTPSYNEQFF
TGTGCCAGCAGCTTGACCCCCTCCTACAATGAGCAGTTCTTC
>few|TRBV7-9|.|TRBJ2-1
CASSLRQSPYNEQFF
TGTGCCAGCAGCCTGAGACAGTCCCCCTACAATGAGCAGTTCTTC
>.|TRBV7-9|.|TRBJ2-6
CASSLDGGFGANVLTF
TGTGCCAGCAGCTTAGACGGTGGGTTTGGGGCCAACGTCCTGACTTTC
>many|TRBV9|TRBD2|TRBJ2-3
CASSVLAGGTDTQYF
TGTGCCAGCAGCGTACTAGCGGGAGGGACAGATACGCAGTATTTT
>.|TRBV12-3/TRBV12-4|TRBD1|TRBJ2-1
CASSFWSGGNEQFF
TGTGCCAGCAGTTTCTGGTCAGGGGGCAATGAGCAGTTCTTC
>few|TRBV4-1|.|TRBJ2-1
CASSRYLDPQTLYNEQFF
TGCGCCAGCAGCCGCTACTTAGACCCCCAGACCCTCTACAATGAGCAGTTCTTC
>.|TRBV4-2|.|TRBJ2-3
CASRDLRTDTQYF
TGTGCCAGCAGAGACCTTCGCACAGATACGCAGTATTTT
>.|TRBV12-3/TRBV12-4|.|TRBJ1-5
CASSSFQGGNQPQHF
TGTGCCAGCAGTTCATTTCAGGGAGGCAATCAGCCCCAGCATTTT
>few|TRBV7-6|TRBD2|TRBJ2-2
CASSLALAGVPKGGELFF
TGTGCCAGCAGCTTAGCTCTAGCGGGAGTTCCGAAGGGCGGGGAGCTGTTTTTT
>.|TRBV11-2|.|TRBJ2-3
CASSLGSSPRTDTQYF
TGTGCCAGCAGCTTAGGTTCCAGCCCTCGCACAGATACGCAGTATTTT
>many|TRBV29-1|TRBD1|TRBJ2-1
CSVEGSPTGDHNEQFF
TGCAGCGTTGAAGGTTCCCCAACAGGGGACCACAATGAGCAGTTCTTC
>.|TRBV10-3|.|TRBJ2-3
CAIQEGTDTQYF
TGTGCCATCCAGGAAGGCACAGATACGCAGTATTTT
>.|TRBV7-9|.|TRBJ2-5
CASSSLNPAGAETQYF
TGTGCCAGCAGCTCCCTGAACCCGGCGGGGGCAGAGACCCAGTACTTC
>.|TRBV15|.|TRBJ1-5
CATSRADSASNQPQHF
TGTGCCACCAGCAGAGCAGACAGTGCAAGCAATCAGCCCCAGCATTTT
>few|TRBV29-1|TRBD1|TRBJ1-1
CSVADRGGTEAFF
TGCAGCGTTGCGGACAGGGGAGGCACTGAAGCTTTCTTT
>.|TRBV5-1|.|TRBJ2-3
CASSLATDPGDTQYF
TGCGCCAGCAGCTTGGCGACGGACCCCGGGGATACGCAGTATTTT
>few|TRBV10-3|.|TRBJ2-1
CAAGGNEQFF
TGTGCCGCCGGCGGCAATGAGCAGTTCTTC
>.|TRBV5-1|.|TRBJ1-2
CASSLPDNYGYTF
TGCGCCAGCAGCTTGCCCGACAACTATGGCTACACCTTC
>few|TRBV11-3|.|TRBJ2-3
CASSLDEADTQYF
TGTGCCAGCAGCTTAGATGAGGCAGATACGCAGTATTTT
>few|TRBV9|.|TRBJ1-6
CASSVEGRGVSPLHF
TGTGCCAGCAGCGTAGAGGGCAGGGGCGTCTCACCCCTCCACTTT
>few|TRBV15|.|TRBJ2-7
CATVGLSPPYEQYF
TGTGCCACCGTAGGTCTCTCCCCCCCCTACGAGCAGTACTTC
>.|TRBV6-1|.|TRBJ1-2
CASIRTEGYGYTF
TGTGCCAGCATTCGGACAGAGGGCTATGGCTACACCTTC
>few|TRBV13|.|TRBJ1-4
CASSLEGGAGEKLFF
TGTGCCAGCAGCTTAGAAGGAGGGGCGGGAGAAAAACTGTTTTTT
>.|TRBV11-3|TRBD2|TRBJ2-1
CASSYRTSGGSNEQFF
TGTGCCAGCAGCTACCGGACTAGCGGGGGGAGTAATGAGCAGTTCTTC
>.|TRBV20-1|TRBD1|TRBJ2-3
CSARDLDRDTDTQYF
TGCAGTGCTAGAGATCTTGACAGGGACACAGATACGCAGTATTTT
>few|TRBV4-3|TRBD2|TRBJ2-2
CASSLQSGSPGELFF
TGCGCCAGCAGCCTCCAAAGCGGGAGCCCCGGGGAGCTGTTTTTT
>.|TRBV24-1|.|TRBJ2-2
CAAAPGIPITGELFF
TGTGCCGCTGCCCCCGGGATCCCAATTACCGGGGAGCTGTTTTTT
>.|TRBV24-1|TRBD2|TRBJ2-1
CATSDLRTSGSTDNEQFF
TGTGCCACCAGTGATTTGCGAACTAGCGGGAGTACGGACAATGAGCAGTTCTTC
>.|TRBV11-2|.|TRBJ2-2
CASSPAGRTLTTGELFF
TGTGCCAGCAGCCCAGCAGGAAGGACACTCACCACCGGGGAGCTGTTTTTT
>few|TRBV5-1|.|TRBJ2-5
CASSLGVTNGETQYF
TGCGCCAGCAGCTTAGGAGTAACTAACGGGGAGACCCAGTACTTC
>few|TRBV9|TRBD2|TRBJ2-5
CASSDRAGGETQYF
TGTGCCAGCAGCGATAGAGCGGGGGGAGAGACCCAGTACTTC
>few|TRBV6-2/TRBV6-3|.|TRBJ2-2
CASSSGNTGELFF
TGTGCCAGCAGTAGCGGAAACACCGGGGAGCTGTTTTTT
>few|TRBV5-1|TRBD1|TRBJ1-4
CASGTGEEVWEKLFF
TGCGCCAGCGGAACAGGGGAGGAGGTCTGGGAAAAACTGTTTTTT
>many|TRBV20-1|.|TRBJ2-3
CSARGSTGTPPPDTQYF
TGCAGTGCTAGGGGTTCAACCGGGACCCCGCCCCCAGATACGCAGTATTTT
>.|TRBV25-1|.|TRBJ2-3
CASSESGGLADTQYF
TGTGCCAGCAGTGAGTCTGGTGGTCTGGCAGATACGCAGTATTTT
>.|TRBV5-1|TRBD1|TRBJ1-2
CASSLSITGGNGYTF
TGCGCCAGCAGCCTCTCCATCACAGGGGGAAATGGCTACACCTTC
>.|TRBV9|.|TRBJ1-3
CASSLDESSGNTIYF
TGTGCCAGCAGCTTGGACGAGAGCTCTGGAAACACCATATATTTT
>.|TRBV15|.|TRBJ1-4
CATSRRRQDEKLFF
TGTGCCACCAGCAGACGTCGACAGGATGAAAAACTGTTTTTT
>.|TRBV29-1|.|TRBJ2-5
CSVEDHRTAETQYF
TGCAGCGTTGAAGATCATCGGACAGCAGAGACCCAGTACTTC
>few|TRBV5-1|.|TRBJ2-3
CASSLVQDYALSTDTQYF
TGCGCCAGCAGCTTGGTTCAGGACTACGCTCTTAGCACAGATACGCAGTATTTT
>few|TRBV12-3/TRBV12-4|.|TRBJ1-4
CASSFAGEKLFF
TGTGCCAGCAGTTTTGCAGGGGAAAAACTGTTTTTT